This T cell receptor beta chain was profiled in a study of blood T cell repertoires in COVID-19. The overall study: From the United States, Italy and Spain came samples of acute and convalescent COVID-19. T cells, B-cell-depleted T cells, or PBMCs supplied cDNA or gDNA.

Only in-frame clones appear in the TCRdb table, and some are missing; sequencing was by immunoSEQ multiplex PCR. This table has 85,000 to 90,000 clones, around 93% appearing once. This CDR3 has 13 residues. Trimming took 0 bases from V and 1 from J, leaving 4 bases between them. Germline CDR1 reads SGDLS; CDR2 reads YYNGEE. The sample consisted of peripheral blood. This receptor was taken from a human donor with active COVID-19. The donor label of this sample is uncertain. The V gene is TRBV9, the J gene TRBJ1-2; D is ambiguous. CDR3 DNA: TGTGCCAGCAGCGTAGGACTTAACTATGGCTACACCTTC. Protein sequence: CASSVGLNYGYTF.